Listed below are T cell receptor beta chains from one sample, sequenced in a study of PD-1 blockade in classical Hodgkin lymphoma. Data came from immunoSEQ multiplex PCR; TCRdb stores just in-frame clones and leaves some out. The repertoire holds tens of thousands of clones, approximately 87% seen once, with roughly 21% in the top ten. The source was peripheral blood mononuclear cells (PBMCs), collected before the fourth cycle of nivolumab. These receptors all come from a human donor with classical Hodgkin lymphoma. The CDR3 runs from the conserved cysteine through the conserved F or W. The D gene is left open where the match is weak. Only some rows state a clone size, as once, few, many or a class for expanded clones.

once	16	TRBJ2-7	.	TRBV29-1	CSVDAGGRTSSFEQYF	TGCAGCGTTGATGCAGGGGGAAGAACTAGCAGCTTCGAGCAGTACTTC
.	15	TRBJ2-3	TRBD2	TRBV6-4	CASSRLAGDTDTQYF	TGTGCCAGCAGCCGACTAGCGGGAGACACAGATACGCAGTATTTT
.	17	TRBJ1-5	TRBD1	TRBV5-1	CASSLSPPGQGDQPQHF	TGCGCCAGCAGCTTAAGCCCCCCGGGACAGGGGGACCAGCCCCAGCATTTT
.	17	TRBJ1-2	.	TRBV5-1	CASSLRPRSVPNYGYTF	TGCGCCAGCAGCTTGCGCCCCCGGAGTGTCCCAAACTATGGCTACACCTTC
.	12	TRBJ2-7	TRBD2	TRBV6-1	CAIGTTLDEQYF	TGTGCCATCGGGACTACCCTAGATGAGCAGTACTTC
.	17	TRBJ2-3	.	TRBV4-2	CASSQPEAHGRTDTQYF	TGTGCCAGCAGCCAACCTGAGGCCCACGGACGGACAGATACGCAGTATTTT
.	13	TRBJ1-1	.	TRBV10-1	CASCTGGHTEAFF	TGCGCCAGCTGTACGGGGGGGCACACTGAAGCTTTCTTT
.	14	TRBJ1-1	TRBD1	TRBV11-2	CASSTQGASTEAFF	TGTGCCAGCAGCACCCAGGGGGCGAGTACTGAAGCTTTCTTT
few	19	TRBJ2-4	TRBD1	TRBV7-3	CASSLKWVGTEIAKNIQYF	TGTGCCAGCAGCTTAAAGTGGGTCGGGACAGAGATAGCCAAAAACATTCAGTACTTC
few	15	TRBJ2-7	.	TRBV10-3	CAISESFGRAYEQYF	TGTGCCATCAGTGAGTCGTTCGGGAGAGCATACGAGCAGTACTTC
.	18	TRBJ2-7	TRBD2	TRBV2	CASSLPGGREVHSYEQYF	TGTGCCAGCAGCCTCCCGGGTGGGCGGGAGGTCCATTCCTACGAGCAGTACTTC
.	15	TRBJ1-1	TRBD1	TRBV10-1	CASSDPGTENTEAFF	TGCGCCAGCAGTGATCCTGGGACAGAAAACACTGAAGCTTTCTTT
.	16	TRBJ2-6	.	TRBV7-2	CASSLVGPSGANVLTF	TGTGCCAGCAGCTTAGTAGGGCCCTCTGGGGCCAACGTCCTGACTTTC
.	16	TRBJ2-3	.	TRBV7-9	CASSEGRFRVTDTQYF	TGTGCCAGCAGCGAAGGGCGTTTCAGGGTCACAGATACGCAGTATTTT
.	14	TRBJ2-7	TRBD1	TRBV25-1	CASSPWEDRVEQYF	TGTGCCAGCAGCCCTTGGGAGGACAGGGTCGAGCAGTACTTC
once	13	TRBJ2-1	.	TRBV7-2	CASSLTSYNEQFF	TGTGCCAGCAGCTTAACATCCTACAATGAGCAGTTCTTC
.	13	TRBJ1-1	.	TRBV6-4	CASRDPAGTEAFF	TGTGCCAGCAGAGATCCGGCGGGCACTGAAGCTTTCTTT
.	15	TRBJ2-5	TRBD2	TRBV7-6	CASSLTGGPVETQYF	TGTGCCAGCAGCTTAACGGGAGGGCCGGTAGAGACCCAGTACTTC
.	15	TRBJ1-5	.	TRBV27	CASSLPPRGNQPQHF	TGTGCCAGCAGTTTACCCCCGCGCGGCAATCAGCCCCAGCATTTT
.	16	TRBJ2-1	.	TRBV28	CASSLEGTPTYNEQFF	TGTGCCAGCAGTTTAGAGGGGACACCTACCTACAATGAGCAGTTCTTC
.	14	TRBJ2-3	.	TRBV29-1	CSVEVAGTSDTQYF	TGCAGCGTTGAAGTAGCAGGGACTTCAGATACGCAGTATTTT
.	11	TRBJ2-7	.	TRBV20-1	CSASGTGEQYF	TGCAGTGCCTCGGGGACCGGAGAGCAGTACTTC
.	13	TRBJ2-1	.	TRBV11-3	CASSLGPNNEQFF	TGTGCCAGCAGCTTAGGACCCAACAATGAGCAGTTCTTC
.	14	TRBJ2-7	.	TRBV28	CASSWTSGGLEQYF	TGTGCCAGCAGTTGGACCTCGGGCGGACTAGAGCAGTACTTC
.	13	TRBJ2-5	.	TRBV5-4	CASSPGLIETQYF	TGTGCCAGCAGCCCCGGATTAATTGAGACCCAGTACTTC
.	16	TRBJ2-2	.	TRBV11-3	CASSFSLSGNTGELFF	TGTGCCAGCAGCTTTTCCTTGTCCGGAAACACCGGGGAGCTGTTTTTT
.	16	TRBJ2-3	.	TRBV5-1	CASSLVSPSSTDTQYF	TGCGCCAGCAGCTTGGTCTCCCCCTCTAGCACAGATACGCAGTATTTT
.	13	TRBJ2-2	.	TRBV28	CASSLSWPGELFF	TGTGCCAGCAGTTTATCATGGCCCGGGGAGCTGTTTTTT
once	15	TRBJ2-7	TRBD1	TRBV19	CASSIRAGGSYEQYF	TGTGCCAGTAGTATTAGGGCAGGGGGCTCCTACGAGCAGTACTTC
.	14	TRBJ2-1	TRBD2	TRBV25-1	CASRDSGGYNEQFF	TGTGCCAGCAGGGATAGCGGGGGCTACAATGAGCAGTTCTTC
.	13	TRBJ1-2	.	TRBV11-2	CASRPGRDYGYTF	TGTGCCAGCAGGCCCGGACGGGACTATGGCTACACCTTT
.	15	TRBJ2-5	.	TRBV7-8	CASSLTASVWETQYF	TGTGCCAGCAGCTTAACAGCGTCGGTCTGGGAGACCCAGTACTTC
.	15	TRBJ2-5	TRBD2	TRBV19	CASSRGGWGKETQYF	TGTGCCAGTAGCCGCGGGGGATGGGGTAAGGAGACCCAGTACTTC
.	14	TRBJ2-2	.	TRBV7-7	CASSLRDKTGELFF	TGTGCCAGCAGCTTGAGAGACAAGACCGGGGAGCTGTTTTTT
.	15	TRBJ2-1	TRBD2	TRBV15	CATSTGLADYNEQFF	TGTGCCACCAGCACGGGACTAGCGGATTATAATGAGCAGTTCTTC
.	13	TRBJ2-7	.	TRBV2	CASSEGTSREQYF	TGTGCCAGCAGTGAAGGGACCTCTCGCGAGCAGTACTTC
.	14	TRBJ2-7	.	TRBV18	CASSYRDSAYEQYF	TGTGCCAGCTCATACCGGGACTCGGCCTACGAGCAGTACTTC
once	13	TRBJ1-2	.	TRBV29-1	CSVVGDPNYGYTF	TGCAGCGTTGTCGGGGACCCTAACTATGGCTACACCTTC
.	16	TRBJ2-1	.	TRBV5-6	CASSLAGGYSYNEQFF	TGTGCCAGCAGCTTGGCGGGCGGTTACTCCTACAATGAGCAGTTCTTC
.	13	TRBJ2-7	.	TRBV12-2	CASRLARRGEQYF	TGTGCAAGTCGCTTAGCGCGCAGGGGCGAGCAGTACTTC
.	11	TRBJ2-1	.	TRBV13	CASSLAYEQFF	TGTGCCAGCAGCTTAGCTTATGAGCAGTTCTTC
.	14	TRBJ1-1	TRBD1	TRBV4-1	CASSQGQSVTEAFF	TGCGCCAGCAGCCAGGGACAGTCGGTCACTGAAGCTTTCTTT